This entry lists 29 T cell receptor beta chains sequenced from one sample in a study of T cells in Graves' hyperthyroidism and ophthalmopathy. TCR beta CDR3 sequences were amplified from RNA transcripts. A set of HTBI primers served as the primers for a first-round RT-PCR of the TCR CDR3. TCRdb re-analysed the multiplex PCR reads in MiXCR, keeping a single row per CDR3 protein. Of fewer than 500,000 distinct CDR3 sequences in the sample, about 14% were seen once. The source material was blood. All receptors derive from a man younger than 35 with Graves' ophthalmopathy.

The chain links TRBV18 to TRBJ2-1; D uncertain. Trimming took 1 base from V and 5 from J, leaving 12 bases between them. This CDR3 comprises 15 residues. The V gene's germline CDR1 is KGHSH and CDR2 LQKENI. The CDR3 sequence: CASSPREATHNEQFF. The CDR3 region has the DNA TGTGCCAGCTCACCACGTGAGGCGACCCACAATGAGCAGTTCTTC.

V usage is TRBV13 and J usage is TRBJ2-7; D gene uncertain. From germline, CDR1 is PRHDT and CDR2 FYEKMQ (reference sequence). The CDR3 has 15 amino acids. Trimming shortened V by 3 bases and J by 5 bases, and 17 bases separated the two germline ends. The DNA for the CDR3 is TGTGCCAGCAGCTTGCAGGCTTTCGGTCTACACGAGCAGTACTTC. This sequence encodes CASSLQAFGLHEQYF.

For this clonotype: This is likely a read error, given that the CDR3 carries no conserved phenylalanine or tryptophan at its end. This chain joins TRBV15 and TRBJ2-1; possibly TRBD2 for D (6 bases). CDR1 and CDR2 from the germline V gene are LNHNV and YYDKDF (reference sequence). V was clipped by 3 bases and J by 2 bases, with 11 bases between them. CDR3 length: 15 residues. The CDR3 spells CATSRIRGTYNEQFV. The CDR3 nucleotides are TGTGCCACCAGCAGGATCCGGGGGACCTACAATGAGCAGTTCGTC.

This clonotype has at least ten counts. The chain uses TRBV18 and TRBJ1-5; TRBD1 might be the D (5 bases). The CDR3 runs to 15 residues. Germline V gene lookup returns CDR1 KGHSH and CDR2 LQKENI. Trimming removed 0 bases at V and 1 base at J, with 7 bases between. The CDR3 here is CASSPPGGSNQPQHF. Here the CDR3 DNA reads TGTGCCAGCTCACCACCTGGGGGAAGCAATCAGCCCCAGCATTTT.

This clonotype showed up just a few times. The chain uses TRBV10-3 and TRBJ2-5; D call uncertain. Germline V lookup: CDR1 ENHRY, CDR2 SYGVKD. V was pared by 3 bases and J by 2 bases, with 7 bases between. The CDR3 length is 13 residues. The CDR3 is CAISDGKQETQYF. The DNA of the CDR3 is TGTGCCATCAGTGACGGAAAACAAGAGACCCAGTACTTC.

Ten or more counts support this clonotype. This sequence joins TRBV6-1 and TRBJ2-7; no definite D call. Germline V gene lookup returns CDR1 MNHNS and CDR2 SASEGT. Trimming took off 5 bases at V and 3 bases at J, with 11 bases between the two ends. The CDR3 has 13 residues. The CDR3 region is CASSTLDGYEQYF. The DNA of the CDR3 is TGTGCCAGCAGTACCCTCGACGGCTACGAGCAGTACTTC.

In this sample, this clonotype turned up many times. The rearrangement uses TRBV7-2 and TRBJ2-1, with D unresolved. The CDR3 contains 12 residues. Germline lookup yields CDR1 SGHTA and CDR2 FQGNSA. V lost 6 bases to trimming and J lost 4 bases, with 7 bases between them. CDR3 DNA: TGTGCCAGCAGGAGGTCGTACAATGAGCAGTTCTTC. The encoded protein is CASRRSYNEQFF.

In this sample, this clonotype turned up many times. The chain employs TRBV3-1 and TRBJ1-1; TRBD1 matches 9 bases. Germline CDR1 LGHDT, CDR2 YNNKEL (reference sequence). V shed 3 bases and J 3 bases; nucleotides not matched to a gene: 2. CDR3 length equals 14 residues. The CDR3 DNA reads TGTGCCAGCAGCCAGGACAGGGGTGACACTGAAGCTTTCTTT. The encoded protein is CASSQDRGDTEAFF.

This clonotype has just a few counts. V gene TRBV9 combines with J gene TRBJ1-1; D is perhaps TRBD1 (5 bases). This CDR3 is 15 amino acids long. Trimming pared 0 bases from V and 1 base from J, leaving 10 bases between. Germline-derived CDR1 and CDR2 are SGDLS and YYNGEE. The CDR3 nucleotides read TGTGCCAGCAGCGTAGGTGGGGGACCGAACACTGAAGCTTTCTTT. This codes for CASSVGGGPNTEAFF.

This clonotype was seen repeatedly, ten times or more. The chain has TRBV5-1 and TRBJ2-7; 9 nucleotides agree with TRBD1. Germline V gene lookup returns CDR1 SGHRS and CDR2 YFSETQ. This CDR3 is 15 amino acids long. V shed 4 bases, J shed 4 bases, and the junction held 9 bases outside the gene matches. The CDR3 spells CASSATGGSRYEQYF. The CDR3 DNA follows: TGCGCCAGCAGCGCTACAGGGGGCAGCAGGTACGAGCAGTACTTC.

This clonotype was counted only a few times. The CDR3 is CASSYDRVTEAFF. Here the CDR3 DNA reads TGTGCCAGCAGCTATGACAGGGTAACAGAAGCTTTCTTT. This chain links TRBV7-9 with TRBJ1-1, with TRBD1 matching over 7 bases. CDR1 and CDR2 from the germline V gene are SEHNR and FQNEAQ (reference sequence). The CDR3 contains 13 residues. After removal of 4 bases from V and 8 bases from J, the junction contained 7 bases not matched to a gene.

At least ten counts were recorded for this clonotype. This chain connects TRBV7-3 to TRBJ2-3; 8 nucleotides agree with TRBD1. The germline V gene encodes CDR1 SGHTA and CDR2 FQGTGA. This CDR3 is built from 15 residues. Trimming removed 4 bases from V and 3 bases from J; junction bases left unmatched: 6. In DNA, the CDR3 is TGTGCCAGCAGCTGGACAGGGATAGAAACAGATACGCAGTATTTT. This encodes CASSWTGIETDTQYF.

Of note for this clonotype: Its ends do not fully match the called genes, so a read error is possible. This chain connects TRBV24-1 to TRBJ2-1; no firm D call. Germline-derived CDR1 and CDR2 are KGHDR and SFDVKD. This CDR3 contains 15 residues. CDR3 loop: CATSDYCKVGNERFF. In nucleotides, the CDR3 is TGTGCCACCAGTGATTATTGCAAGGTAGGCAATGAGCGGTTCTTC.

This clonotype was recorded a few times. The chain combines TRBV29-1 with TRBJ2-1; the D is unclear. CDR3 length: 11 residues. Trimming shortened V by 5 bases and J by 6 bases, and 8 bases separated the two germline ends. Germline CDR1 and CDR2: SQVTM and ANQGSEA. The CDR3: CSVLKSNEQFF. The CDR3 DNA follows: TGCAGCGTTTTGAAGTCCAATGAGCAGTTCTTC.

The sample holds many counts of this clonotype. The rearrangement uses TRBV3-1 and TRBJ2-5; D is ambiguous. The germline V gene has CDR1 LGHDT and CDR2 YNNKEL (reference sequence). V was pared by 2 bases and J by 5 bases, with 15 bases between. The CDR3 consists of 15 residues. Here the CDR3 reads CASSQRSTPAETQYF. The CDR3 nucleotides are TGTGCCAGCAGCCAAAGAAGCACCCCAGCGGAGACCCAGTACTTC.

The chain employs TRBV9 and TRBJ1-2; D might be TRBD1 (6 bases). The CDR3 covers 13 residues. The germline gives CDR1 SGDLS, CDR2 YYNGEE. Trimming shortened V by 3 bases and J by 6 bases, and 12 bases separated the two germline ends. This chain's CDR3 is CASSAQGVHGYTF. The CDR3 nucleotides are TGTGCCAGCAGCGCACAGGGAGTTCATGGCTACACCTTC.

The chain has TRBV24-1 and TRBJ2-2; D possibly corresponds to TRBD1 (5 bases). The germline V and J ends were trimmed by 7 bases and 0 bases, with 11 bases remaining between them. CDR1 is KGHDR, CDR2 SFDVKD, per germline. The CDR3 runs 15 residues. CDR3 DNA sequence: TGTGCCACCAGCACAGGTGGGACGAACACCGGGGAGCTGTTTTTT. This translates into CATSTGGTNTGELFF.

Ten or more counts support this clonotype. V usage is TRBV5-1 and J usage is TRBJ1-1, with 7 positions matching TRBD1. Germline CDR1 and CDR2: SGHRS and YFSETQ. With V trimmed by 4 bases and J by 1 base, 7 bases remained unmatched. The CDR3 is 15 residues long. CDR3 sequence (DNA): TGCGCCAGCAGCACCTCGACAGGGAAGAACACTGAAGCTTTCTTT. As protein: CASSTSTGKNTEAFF.

This clonotype was counted ten times or more. The rearrangement uses TRBV7-2 and TRBJ2-1, with 9 bases lining up with TRBD2. The V segment lost 0 bases and the J segment 8 bases; nucleotides outside the gene matches: 8. Germline V lookup: CDR1 SGHTA, CDR2 FQGNSA. The CDR3 is 16 residues long. Here the CDR3 DNA reads TGTGCCAGCAGCTTAGCTGCGGGGGGGCACTTGTATGAGCAGTTCTTC. Amino acids: CASSLAAGGHLYEQFF.

This clonotype was picked up many times. V usage is TRBV28 and J usage is TRBJ1-5; 8 nucleotides align to TRBD1. Trimming at V came to 4 bases and at J to 2 bases, leaving 7 bases not matched to a gene. Germline V gene sequence: CDR1 MDHEN, CDR2 SYDVKM. The CDR3 runs to 16 residues. The CDR3 sequence: CASSSGQGSGNQPQHF. CDR3 DNA: TGTGCCAGCAGTTCTGGACAGGGCAGCGGCAATCAGCCCCAGCATTTT. Full variable domain (remainder filled in from reference TRBV28 and TRBJ1-5): DVKVTQSSRYLVKRTGEKVFLECVQDMDHENMFWYRQDPGLGLRLIYFSYDVKMKEKGDIPEGYSVSREKKERFSLILESASTNQTSMYLCASSSGQGSGNQPQHFGDGTRLSIL.

This rearrangement joins TRBV4-1 to TRBJ2-1; TRBD1 might be the D (5 bases). Trimming took off 1 base at V and 4 bases at J, with 17 bases between the two ends. Germline V CDR1 and CDR2: MGHRA, YSYEKL. This CDR3 has 17 amino acids. CDR3 region: CASSQVTGPLPYNEQFF. The CDR3 coding sequence is TGCGCCAGCAGCCAAGTTACAGGACCACTCCCTTACAATGAGCAGTTCTTC.

The chain recombines TRBV4-1 with TRBJ1-2; no firm D call. This CDR3 comprises 12 residues. V was trimmed by 0 bases and J by 7 bases, leaving 6 bases between them. Germline V gene lookup returns CDR1 MGHRA and CDR2 YSYEKL. The CDR3 sequence is CASSQELSGYTF. CDR3 nucleotide sequence: TGCGCCAGCAGCCAAGAGTTGAGTGGCTACACCTTC.

This clonotype was recorded many times. This sequence joins TRBV6-1 and TRBJ2-5, with TRBD2 matching over 9 bases. The CDR3 covers 13 residues. V gave up 7 bases and J gave up 2 bases; unmatched junction bases: 2. Germline V lookup: CDR1 MNHNS, CDR2 SASEGT. The CDR3 loop is CASKAGGQETQYF. In DNA, the CDR3 is TGTGCCAGCAAAGCGGGGGGACAAGAGACCCAGTACTTC.

This clonotype was recorded at least ten times. The chain recombines TRBV7-2 with TRBJ2-2; no clear D gene. Looked up from germline, CDR1 is SGHTA and CDR2 is FQGNSA. Trimming took off 7 bases at V and 9 bases at J, with 12 bases between the two ends. CDR3 length: 12 amino acids. This chain's CDR3 is CASKYGLRELFF. The DNA for the CDR3 is TGTGCCAGCAAATACGGGCTTCGGGAGCTGTTTTTT.

V is TRBV6-5 and J is TRBJ1-4, with TRBD1 as a possible D gene (5 bases). The germline gives CDR1 MNHEY, CDR2 SVGAGI. The ends were cut back, 2 bases at V and 8 bases at J, with 15 bases in the middle. The CDR3 loop spans 15 amino acids. Here the CDR3 reads CASSYQGYEGEKLFF. CDR3 nucleotides: TGTGCCAGCAGTTACCAGGGTTATGAAGGGGAAAAACTGTTTTTT.

This clonotype has a count of ten or more. J is TRBJ2-4 and V is TRBV4-1; TRBD2 agrees at 8 bases. J lost 6 bases, V lost 5 bases, and 6 bases had no gene match. CDR1 is MGHRA and CDR2 is YSYEKL in the germline V gene. CDR3 length equals 14 residues. The CDR3 region is CASSRTSLGNIQYF. The CDR3 coding sequence is TGCGCCAGCAGCAGGACTAGCCTCGGAAACATTCAGTACTTC.

The chain is built from TRBV24-1 and TRBJ1-4, with TRBD1 matching over 10 bases. This CDR3 is built from 17 residues. The germline V gene encodes CDR1 KGHDR and CDR2 SFDVKD. V shed 4 bases and J 7 bases; nucleotides not matched to a gene: 11. CDR3 DNA sequence: TGTGCCACCAGTGACGTTCCGGGACAGGGGCATTTTGAAAAACTGTTTTTT. The encoded protein is CATSDVPGQGHFEKLFF.

On this clonotype itself: With a much larger clone just one base away, this may be a read error. The chain joins TRBV5-1 to TRBJ2-1; D is uncertain. In germline, CDR1 is SGHRS, CDR2 YFSETQ. CDR3 size: 12 residues. CDR3 nucleotide sequence: TGCGCCAGCACCTCCTTGGGCAATAAGCAGTTCTTC. As protein: CASTSLGNKQFF.

The chain combines TRBV27 with TRBJ2-7; the D gene is possibly TRBD1 (6 bases). The germline V gene has CDR1 MNHEY and CDR2 SMNVEV (reference sequence). The CDR3 contains 14 residues. Trimming cost V 0 bases and J 7 bases, with 13 bases left between them. DNA of the CDR3: TGTGCCAGCAGTTTATCGGTGTCAGGGGTTGAGCAGTACTTC. Amino acid sequence: CASSLSVSGVEQYF.